A single sample is the source of the 13 T cell receptor beta chains below, sequenced in a study of cytomegalovirus exposure and HLA in healthy donors. The study ran its PCR with 60 Vbeta and 13 Jbeta primers. Method: immunoSEQ multiplex PCR; TCRdb's copy keeps in-frame clones and lacks some. Of 150,000 to 180,000 clones detected, 65% to 85% appear once; the ten largest clones hold about 2.8%. The specimen sequenced was PBMCs. Every receptor here comes from a man younger than 35 in good health and CMV-seronegative.

V gene TRBV4-1 combines with J gene TRBJ1-2; 7 bases agree with TRBD1. The V gene's germline CDR1 is MGHRA and CDR2 YSYEKL. The V and J ends lost 5 bases and 2 bases, in that order; junction bases with no gene match: 14. This CDR3 comprises 17 residues. The DNA for the CDR3 is TGCGCCAGCAGCTCCAAGAACCAGGGGGACAAGAACTATGGCTACACCTTC. The encoded protein is CASSSKNQGDKNYGYTF.

This clone was counted a single time. J is TRBJ2-3 and V is TRBV11-2; TRBD1 might be the D (6 bases). The V end was cut by 1 base, the J end by 6 bases, with 20 bases between. The CDR3 is 17 residues long. Per the germline V gene, CDR1 is SGHAT and CDR2 is FQNNGV. The CDR3 region is CASSLAPLGAGGDTQYF. The CDR3 DNA follows: TGTGCCAGCAGCTTAGCCCCGCTGGGGGCTGGTGGGGATACGCAGTATTTT.

The V call is TRBV15, the J call TRBJ2-7; D might be TRBD2 (6 bases). This CDR3 spans 16 amino acids. Germline-derived CDR1 and CDR2 are LNHNV and YYDKDF (reference sequence). Trimming shortened V by 1 base and J by 0 bases, and 13 bases separated the two germline ends. The CDR3 sequence: CATSRGPRGLSYEQYF. CDR3 nucleotide sequence: TGTGCCACCAGCAGAGGTCCCCGGGGACTCTCCTACGAGCAGTACTTC.

V usage is TRBV28 and J usage is TRBJ2-7; the D gene is possibly TRBD2 (5 bases). The CDR3 loop spans 15 amino acids. Between the trimmed V and J ends, which lost 2 bases and 1 base, there was a span of 12 bases. Germline-derived CDR1 and CDR2 are MDHEN and SYDVKM. In nucleotides, the CDR3 is TGTGCCAGCAGTTTAGGCGGACGGGAATCCTACGAGCAGTACGTC. Translation gives CASSLGGRESYEQYV.

This chain joins TRBV7-9 and TRBJ1-2; D remains unclear. This CDR3 spans 15 amino acids. V lost 5 bases and J 6 bases, leaving 19 bases between the germline ends. Looked up from germline, CDR1 is SEHNR and CDR2 is FQNEAQ (reference sequence). The CDR3 nucleotides are TGTGCCAGCAGCCCCTACCAATCCTTTTCGGATGGCTACACCTTC. Translating it yields CASSPYQSFSDGYTF.

This clone was seen a handful of times. This chain connects TRBV6-6 to TRBJ2-7; 10 bases map to TRBD1. The CDR3 runs 15 residues. V was pared by 2 bases and J by 2 bases, with 3 bases of the junction left unmatched. CDR1 and CDR2 (germline): MNHNY, SVGAGI (reference sequence). The CDR3 DNA is TGTGCCAGCAGTTACAGGGACAGGGGCCCCTACGAGCAGTACTTC. Protein sequence: CASSYRDRGPYEQYF.

This clone was detected only a few times. The rearrangement joins TRBV7-9 to TRBJ2-1; 12 bases match TRBD2. The germline gives CDR1 SEHNR, CDR2 FQNEAQ (reference sequence). The CDR3 runs 17 residues. V gave up 5 bases and J gave up 4 bases; unmatched junction bases: 9. CDR3 loop: CASSPPTSGGFYNEQFF. The CDR3 bases are TGTGCCAGCAGCCCACCGACTAGCGGGGGTTTTTACAATGAGCAGTTCTTC. The variable domain in full, completed from reference TRBV7-9 and TRBJ2-1, reads DTGVSQNPRHKITKRGQNVTFRCDPISEHNRLYWYRQTLGQGPEFLTYFQNEAQLEKSRLLSDRFSAERPKGSFSTLEIQRTEQGDSAMYLCASSPPTSGGFYNEQFFGPGTRLTVL.

J is TRBJ2-1 and V is TRBV19; 8 positions agree with TRBD1. V lost 6 bases and J lost 0; bases outside the gene matches: 7. Per germline, CDR1 LNHDA and CDR2 SQIVND (reference sequence). CDR3 size: 16 residues. CDR3 nucleotide sequence: TGTGCCAGTAGGGAGTGGCAGGGGGCCTCCTACAATGAGCAGTTCTTC. Residues: CASREWQGASYNEQFF.

The rearrangement joins TRBV5-6 to TRBJ2-3; possibly TRBD1 for D (6 bases). Trimming removed 2 bases from V and 1 base from J, with 11 bases in between. The CDR3 is 15 amino acids. Per germline, CDR1 SGHDT and CDR2 YYEEEE. CDR3 bases: TGTGCCAGCAGCTTATACAGGGTCGGCACAGATACGCAGTATTTT. Translated, it gives CASSLYRVGTDTQYF.

This chain links TRBV6-5 with TRBJ2-3; TRBD1 is a possible D gene (6 bases). Trimming cost V 3 bases and J 1 base, with 8 bases left between them. The germline V gene encodes CDR1 MNHEY and CDR2 SVGAGI. The CDR3 length is 14 residues. This chain's CDR3 is CASSYWGRTDTQYF. For the CDR3, the DNA is TGTGCCAGCAGTTATTGGGGGCGCACAGATACGCAGTATTTT.

The V call is TRBV5-1, the J call TRBJ1-6; TRBD1 agrees at 8 bases. The germline gives CDR1 SGHRS, CDR2 YFSETQ. Trimming cost V 3 bases and J 3 bases; bases outside gene matches: 2. This CDR3 contains 15 residues. The CDR3 bases are TGCGCCAGCAGCTATGGACAGGGCTATAATTCACCCCTCCACTTT. It encodes CASSYGQGYNSPLHF. Together with reference TRBV5-1 and TRBJ1-6, the CDR3 gives the full variable domain: KAGVTQTPRYLIKTRGQQVTLSCSPISGHRSVSWYQQTPGQGLQFLFEYFSETQRNKGNFPGRFSGRQFSNSRSEMNVSTLELGDSALYLCASSYGQGYNSPLHFGNGTRLTVT.

This clone was observed a handful of times. This chain connects TRBV7-3 to TRBJ1-2, with D perhaps TRBD1 (5 bases). The CDR3 runs to 13 residues. V gave up 3 bases and J gave up 7 bases, with 12 bases separating them. The germline V gene encodes CDR1 SGHTA and CDR2 FQGTGA. The CDR3 DNA follows: TGTGCCAGCAGCTTCGGGGGGAGATTTGGCTACACCTTC. It codes for CASSFGGRFGYTF.

The chain combines TRBV6-4 with TRBJ2-5, with 8 positions matching TRBD2. The CDR3 is 15 residues long. The J segment lost 3 bases and the V segment lost 2 bases, leaving 5 bases of the junction unmatched. CDR1 MRHNA and CDR2 SNTAGT come from the germline V gene. The CDR3 loop reads CASSDRGGAEETQYF. Here the CDR3 DNA reads TGTGCCAGCAGTGACCGGGGGGGGGCAGAAGAGACCCAGTACTTC.